The present T cell receptor beta chain was sequenced within a study of OX40 agonist ivuxolimab in advanced cancers. Overall study results and limits: More expanded clones were found, on average, in CD8+ than in CD4+ T cells.

Here immunoSEQ multiplex PCR was the method, and the copy in TCRdb shows in-frame clones only, minus some. The repertoire holds 35,000 to 45,000 clones, with around 93% as singletons. A remark on this clone: Its antigen is currently unknown.

Blood sampling was done at baseline, cycle 4 day 1, and cycle 7 day 1. Germline values: CDR1 LNHNV, CDR2 YYDKDF (reference sequence). V lost 3 bases, J lost 2 bases, and 19 bases lay in between. The CDR3 length is 17 residues. This sample comprised CD4+ or CD8+ T cells sorted from blood, obtained in a trial of the OX40 agonist ivuxolimab. This chain uses TRBV15 with TRBJ2-5; D ambiguous. The TCR originated in an adult with an advanced solid tumor such as melanoma, head and neck, liver or kidney cancer. The CDR3 here is CATSRERTPRVQETQYF. For the CDR3, the DNA is TGTGCCACCAGCAGGGAAAGGACCCCAAGGGTTCAAGAGACCCAGTACTTC. The variable domain in full, completed from reference TRBV15 and TRBJ2-5, reads DAMVIQNPRYQVTQFGKPVTLSCSQTLNHNVMYWYQQKSSQAPKLLFHYYDKDFNNEADTPDNFQSRRPNTSFCFLDIRSPGLGDTAMYLCATSRERTPRVQETQYFGPGTRLLVL.